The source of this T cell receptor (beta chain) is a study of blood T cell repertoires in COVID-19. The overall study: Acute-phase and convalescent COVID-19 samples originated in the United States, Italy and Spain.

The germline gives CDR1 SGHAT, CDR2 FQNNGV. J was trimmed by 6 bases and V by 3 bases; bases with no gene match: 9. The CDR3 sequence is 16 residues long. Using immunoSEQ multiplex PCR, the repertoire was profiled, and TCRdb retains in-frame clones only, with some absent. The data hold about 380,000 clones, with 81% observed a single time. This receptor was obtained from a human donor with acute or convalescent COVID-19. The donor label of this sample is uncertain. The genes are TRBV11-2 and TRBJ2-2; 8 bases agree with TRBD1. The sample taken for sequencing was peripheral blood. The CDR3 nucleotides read TGTGCCAGCAGCTTCCCCGGACAGGGCTTGGCCGGGGAGCTGTTTTTT. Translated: CASSFPGQGLAGELFF.